This passage covers 9 T cell receptor beta chains from one sample sequenced in a study of cytomegalovirus exposure and HLA in healthy donors. This PCR relied on a set of 60 Vbeta primers and 13 Jbeta primers. Data came from immunoSEQ multiplex PCR; TCRdb stores just in-frame clones and leaves some out. Seen here are under 200,000 clones, 70% to 85% observed once, and the top ten hold under 2.5%. Specimen: PBMCs. These receptors were obtained from a man in his forties in good health and CMV-seronegative.

A few counts support this clone. V is TRBV20-1 and J is TRBJ2-1, with D hard to call. Trimming left V 6 bases short and J 9 bases short, with 12 bases between. The CDR3 contains 11 residues. Germline V gene data show CDR1 as DFQATT and CDR2 as SNEGSKA (reference sequence). CDR3 in amino acids: CSAAIPGEQFF. Written as DNA, the CDR3 is TGCAGTGCAGCAATACCCGGTGAGCAGTTCTTC.

The rearrangement joins TRBV11-1 to TRBJ2-7; possibly TRBD2 for D (5 bases). With 5 bases removed from V and 0 bases from J, the gap between germline ends came to 11 bases. The V gene's germline CDR1 is SGHAT and CDR2 FQDESV (reference sequence). This CDR3 comprises 14 residues. CDR3 nucleotides: TGTGCCAGCAGCCCCGGAGGCTCCTCCTACGAGCAGTACTTC. Translated: CASSPGGSSYEQYF. The entire variable domain, with the rest obtained from reference TRBV11-1 and TRBJ2-7, is as follows: EAEVAQSPRYKITEKSQAVAFWCDPISGHATLYWYRQILGQGPELLVQFQDESVVDDSQLPKDRFSAERLKGVDSTLKIQPAELGDSAMYLCASSPGGSSYEQYFGPGTRLTVT.

CDR3 DNA: TGTGCCAGCAGGGCGGTGGGCACCGGGGAGCTGTTTTTT. Translation: CASRAVGTGELFF. The V call is TRBV28, the J call TRBJ2-2; D gene uncertain. There are 13 residues in the CDR3. The V end was cut by 6 bases, the J end by 4 bases, with 9 bases between. Germline assignment: CDR1 MDHEN and CDR2 SYDVKM.

This chain links TRBV7-2 with TRBJ2-5; no firm D call. The DNA end lines up better with TRBJ2-7; the J call may be wrong. In germline, CDR1 is SGHTA, CDR2 FQGNSA. The CDR3 totals 12 residues. The CDR3 DNA is TGTGCCAGCAGCTCGTTAGTGTACGAGCAGTACTTC. Amino acid sequence: CASSSLVYEQYF.

This chain links TRBV4-2 with TRBJ2-1, with unresolved D. V lost 0 bases to trimming and J lost 0 bases, with 15 bases between them. Germline loops: CDR1 LGHNA, CDR2 YNFKEQ. The CDR3 extends over 18 amino acids. In DNA form, the CDR3 reads TGTGCCAGCAGCCAAGATCTTGTGGTAGCCAGCTCCTACAATGAGCAGTTCTTC. It specifies CASSQDLVVASSYNEQFF.

The rearrangement links TRBV30 to TRBJ2-7; TRBD2 might be the D (6 bases). The V end was cut by 2 bases, the J end by 9 bases, with 14 bases between. Germline V gene sequence: CDR1 GTSNPN, CDR2 SVGIG (reference sequence). The CDR3 contains 12 residues. The CDR3 region has the DNA TGTGCCTGGAGTCCCGCCGGGACTCCGCAGTACTTC. This sequence encodes CAWSPAGTPQYF.

The chain has TRBV5-1 and TRBJ2-1; 7 nucleotides match TRBD2. Germline CDR1 reads SGHRS; CDR2 reads YFSETQ. After removal of 3 bases from V and 8 bases from J, the junction contained 17 bases not matched to a gene. CDR3 size: 17 residues. The DNA of the CDR3 is TGCGCCAGCAGCTCCTCCCCCCCGGGAGGTATGCGGGATGAGCAGTTCTTC. Residues: CASSSSPPGGMRDEQFF.

The rearrangement links TRBV18 to TRBJ1-5; 8 bases are shared with TRBD1. Germline V gene sequence: CDR1 KGHSH, CDR2 LQKENI. V lost 6 bases and J lost 2; bases outside the gene matches: 6. The CDR3 spans 15 residues. DNA for the CDR3: TGTGCCAGCTCGCCGCAGGGGGCGGGCAATCAGCCCCAGCATTTT. Translating it yields CASSPQGAGNQPQHF.

The CDR3 loop reads CASSWRVGDYEQYF. CDR3 DNA: TGTGCCAGCAGCTGGAGGGTGGGAGACTACGAGCAGTACTTC. The V call is TRBV7-2, the J call TRBJ2-7; D is possibly TRBD2 (6 bases). Germline values: CDR1 SGHTA, CDR2 FQGNSA. V was trimmed by 4 bases and J by 3 bases, leaving 13 bases between them. The length of the CDR3 is 14 residues.